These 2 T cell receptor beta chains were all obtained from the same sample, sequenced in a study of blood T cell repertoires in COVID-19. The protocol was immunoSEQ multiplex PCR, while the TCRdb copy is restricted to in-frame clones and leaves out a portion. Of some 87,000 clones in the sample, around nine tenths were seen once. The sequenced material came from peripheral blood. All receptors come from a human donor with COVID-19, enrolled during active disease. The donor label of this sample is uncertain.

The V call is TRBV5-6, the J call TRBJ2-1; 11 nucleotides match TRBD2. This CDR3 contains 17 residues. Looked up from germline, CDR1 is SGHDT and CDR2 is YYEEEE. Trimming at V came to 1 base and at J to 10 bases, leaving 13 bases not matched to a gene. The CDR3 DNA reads TGTGCCAGCAGCTTGCCTCTTCGGGCTAGCGGGAGGCAAGAGCAGTTCTTC. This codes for CASSLPLRASGRQEQFF.

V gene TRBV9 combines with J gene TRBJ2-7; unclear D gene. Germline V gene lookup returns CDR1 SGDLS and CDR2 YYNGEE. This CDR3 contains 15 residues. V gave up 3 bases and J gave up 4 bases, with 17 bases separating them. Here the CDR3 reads CASSAGGQPAYEQYF. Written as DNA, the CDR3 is TGTGCCAGCAGCGCCGGTGGGCAGCCCGCTTACGAGCAGTACTTC. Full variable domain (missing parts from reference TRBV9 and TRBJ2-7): DSGVTQTPKHLITATGQRVTLRCSPRSGDLSVYWYQQSLDQGLQFLIQYYNGEERAKGNILERFSAQQFPDLHSELNLSSLELGDSALYFCASSAGGQPAYEQYFGPGTRLTVT.